This T cell receptor beta chain is drawn from a study of a mutant IDH1 vaccine in newly diagnosed glioma. As for this clone: Its antigen is still unknown.

This table comes from immunoSEQ multiplex PCR, and its TCRdb copy is limited to in-frame clones, with some not included. The profile covers tens of thousands of clones, with roughly 84% appearing a single time and approximately 4.6% taken by the ten largest. Time point denoted: week 35, safety follow-up. All doses held 300 ug of mutant IDH1 20-mer peptide, with topical imiquimod. After removal of 0 bases from V and 4 bases from J, the junction contained 8 bases not matched to a gene. Germline CDR1 is SGHNT and CDR2 is YYREEE (reference sequence). This CDR3 has 17 amino acids. The TCR sequence derives from a woman aged 45-65 years with glioma. The rearrangement joins TRBV5-4 to TRBJ2-1; 9 bases are shared with TRBD2. The sample was PBMCs, taken from a glioma patient whose treatment included an IDH1 peptide vaccine. The DNA of the CDR3 is TGTGCCAGCAGCTTGGAGCTAGCGGGGAGCATATACAATGAGCAGTTCTTC. Translated, it gives CASSLELAGSIYNEQFF.